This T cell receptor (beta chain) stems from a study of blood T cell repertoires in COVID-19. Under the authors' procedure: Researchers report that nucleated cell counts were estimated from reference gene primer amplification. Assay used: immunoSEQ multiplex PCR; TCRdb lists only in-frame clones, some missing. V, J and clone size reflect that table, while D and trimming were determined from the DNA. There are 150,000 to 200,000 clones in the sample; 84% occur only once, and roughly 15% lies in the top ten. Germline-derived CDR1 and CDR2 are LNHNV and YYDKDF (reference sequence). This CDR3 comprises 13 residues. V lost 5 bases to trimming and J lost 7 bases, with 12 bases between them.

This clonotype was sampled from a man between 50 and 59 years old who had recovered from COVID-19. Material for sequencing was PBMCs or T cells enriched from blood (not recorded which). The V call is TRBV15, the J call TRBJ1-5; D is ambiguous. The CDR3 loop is CATSGRNEQPQHF. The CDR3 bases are TGTGCCACCAGCGGCAGAAATGAACAGCCCCAGCATTTT. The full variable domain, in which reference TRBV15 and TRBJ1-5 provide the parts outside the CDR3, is DAMVIQNPRYQVTQFGKPVTLSCSQTLNHNVMYWYQQKSSQAPKLLFHYYDKDFNNEADTPDNFQSRRPNTSFCFLDIRSPGLGDTAMYLCATSGRNEQPQHFGDGTRLSIL.